Below are 28 T cell receptor beta chains sequenced from a single sample in a study of blood T cells in healthy people across ages. Next came a second PCR, run for about 6 to 11 cycles, which used a sample-barcoded 5' primer along with a J-beta primer mix. TCRdb analysed the 5' RACE reads with MiXCR anew, one entry per CDR3 protein. The sample holds 1.5 million to 2 million distinct CDR3 sequences, roughly 50% seen once. The sequenced sample was blood. These receptors were collected from a woman aged 40 to 55 in good health.

J is TRBJ2-7 and V is TRBV14, with D possibly being TRBD2 (6 bases). The CDR3 is 14 residues long. V lost 1 base, J lost 5 bases, and 12 bases lay in between. Germline V gene data show CDR1 as SGHDN and CDR2 as FVKESK. The CDR3 here is CASSQVGGIHEQYF. CDR3 nucleotide sequence: TGTGCCAGCAGCCAAGTCGGAGGGATCCACGAGCAGTACTTC.

The chain has TRBV10-1 and TRBJ2-5; 12 bases fit TRBD2. The CDR3 is made up of 15 amino acids. Trimming at V came to 5 bases and at J to 5 bases, leaving 6 bases not matched to a gene. CDR1 is WNHNN, CDR2 SYGVQD, per germline (reference sequence). CDR3 region: CASSSPGLAGETQYF. The CDR3 DNA reads as TGCGCCAGCAGTTCGCCGGGACTAGCGGGTGAGACCCAGTACTTC.

The gene calls are TRBV6-2 or TRBV6-3 and TRBJ2-7; tentatively, D is TRBD1 (7 bases). Trimming stripped 4 bases from V and 1 base from J, with 20 bases between. The CDR3 spans 17 residues. Germline CDR1 MNHEY, CDR2 SVGEGT. The CDR3 spells CASSFDREALGSYEQYF. Written as DNA, the CDR3 is TGTGCCAGCAGTTTCGACAGGGAGGCCTTAGGGTCCTACGAGCAGTACTTC.

This rearrangement joins TRBV27 to TRBJ2-7, with 9 bases matching TRBD1. V was clipped by 5 bases and J by 2 bases; unmatched bases: 4. This CDR3 is 14 amino acids long. The germline V gene encodes CDR1 MNHEY and CDR2 SMNVEV (reference sequence). The CDR3 region has the DNA TGTGCCAGCAGTACCTGGACAGGGGCCTACGAGCAGTACTTC. Its protein is CASSTWTGAYEQYF.

V is TRBV5-1 and J is TRBJ1-2, with no clear D. This CDR3 has 15 residues. The germline V gene encodes CDR1 SGHRS and CDR2 YFSETQ. The V gene lost 4 bases and the J gene lost 0 bases, with 13 bases spanning the gap. The CDR3 sequence: CASSLNPEANYGYTF. DNA for the CDR3: TGCGCCAGCAGCCTCAACCCAGAAGCTAACTATGGCTACACCTTC. Full variable domain (remainder filled in from reference TRBV5-1 and TRBJ1-2): KAGVTQTPRYLIKTRGQQVTLSCSPISGHRSVSWYQQTPGQGLQFLFEYFSETQRNKGNFPGRFSGRQFSNSRSEMNVSTLELGDSALYLCASSLNPEANYGYTFGSGTRLTVV.

This clonotype turned up a few times. CDR3 in amino acids: CASSYEGGSNQPQHF. In nucleotides, the CDR3 is TGTGCCAGCAGTTACGAGGGGGGAAGCAATCAGCCCCAGCATTTT. The chain recombines TRBV6-5 with TRBJ1-5; tentative D call: TRBD1 (6 bases). CDR1 is MNHEY, CDR2 SVGAGI, per germline. The V end was cut by 2 bases, the J end by 1 base, with 9 bases between. The CDR3 is 15 amino acids.

This chain joins TRBV12-5 and TRBJ2-1; 8 bases agree with TRBD2. The CDR3 runs to 14 residues. J gave up 5 bases and V 4 bases, and 4 bases lay outside the gene matches. Germline lookup yields CDR1 LGHNT and CDR2 FRNRAP. The CDR3: CASGSGGANNEQFF. The CDR3, as DNA: TGTGCTAGTGGTTCCGGGGGGGCCAACAATGAGCAGTTCTTC.

V and J are TRBV24-1 and TRBJ2-1; the D is unclear. This CDR3 is 13 amino acids long. V was shortened by 7 bases and J by 6 bases, with 12 bases between the two germline ends. Germline CDR1 reads KGHDR; CDR2 reads SFDVKD. CDR3: CATRGSAGNEQFF. The CDR3 nucleotides read TGTGCCACCAGGGGGTCGGCAGGCAATGAGCAGTTCTTC.

The chain has TRBV3-1 and TRBJ2-1; 11 bases match TRBD2. The last part of the DNA fits TRBJ2-7 better; the J call may be wrong. Germline CDR1 and CDR2: LGHDT and YNNKEL (reference sequence). The CDR3 has 16 residues. The CDR3 here is CASSYRLAGNHNEQYF. The CDR3 region has the DNA TGTGCCAGCAGCTACCGACTAGCGGGGAACCACAATGAGCAGTACTTC.

The chain joins TRBV6-6 to TRBJ1-5; D not resolved. The V end was cut by 6 bases, the J end by 5 bases, with 14 bases between. The germline gives CDR1 MNHNY, CDR2 SVGAGI (reference sequence). The CDR3 sequence is 14 residues long. The CDR3 here is CASRERVSDQPQHF. In nucleotides, the CDR3 is TGTGCCAGCAGGGAGAGGGTGTCCGATCAGCCCCAGCATTTT.

This clonotype was counted once. The chain links TRBV28 to TRBJ1-6, with D uncertain. Looked up from germline, CDR1 is MDHEN and CDR2 is SYDVKM. The length of the CDR3 is 15 residues. V lost 3 bases to trimming and J lost 7 bases, with 13 bases between them. The CDR3 sequence is CASSFPPLLNSPLHF. The CDR3 DNA sequence: TGTGCCAGCAGTTTTCCCCCGCTCTTGAATTCACCCCTCCACTTT.

The chain carries TRBV28 and TRBJ1-5; 10 nucleotides match TRBD1. The V segment lost 5 bases and the J segment 6 bases; nucleotides outside the gene matches: 13. Looked up from germline, CDR1 is MDHEN and CDR2 is SYDVKM. This CDR3 has 17 amino acids. CDR3 nucleotides: TGTGCCAGCAGTATGTCCCGGGACAGGGGAGGGTTTCAGCCCCAGCATTTT. Translation gives CASSMSRDRGGFQPQHF.

This clonotype was detected only a few times. V is TRBV29-1 and J is TRBJ2-5; TRBD1 agrees at 8 bases. Germline-derived CDR1 and CDR2 are SQVTM and ANQGSEA. Germline trimming cut 6 bases from V and 5 bases from J; bases unmatched to any gene: 5. The CDR3 totals 12 residues. CDR3 amino acids: CSVYRGTETQYF. The CDR3, as DNA: TGCAGCGTGTACAGGGGGACGGAGACCCAGTACTTC.

The chain joins TRBV7-3 to TRBJ2-1; TRBD2 matches 9 bases. The J segment lost 3 bases and the V segment lost 0 bases, leaving 9 bases of the junction unmatched. Germline CDR1 and CDR2: SGHTA and FQGTGA. The CDR3 runs 18 residues. CDR3 loop: CASSLTPWERGDYNEQFF. As DNA, the CDR3 is TGTGCCAGCAGCTTAACCCCCTGGGAGCGGGGGGACTACAATGAGCAGTTCTTC.

The CDR3 loop is CASSQDFGQVRETQYF. The CDR3 DNA follows: TGCGCCAGCAGCCAAGATTTCGGGCAGGTCAGAGAGACCCAGTACTTC. The chain employs TRBV4-3 and TRBJ2-7; D unresolved. The end of the DNA fits TRBJ2-5 better, so the J call may be wrong. Germline-derived CDR1 and CDR2 are LGHNA and YSLEER. CDR3 size: 16 residues.

The chain has TRBV4-2 and TRBJ2-5; 15 bases are shared with TRBD2. The germline V gene has CDR1 LGHNA and CDR2 YNFKEQ. The CDR3 length is 17 residues. The V segment lost 1 base and the J segment 6 bases; nucleotides outside the gene matches: 6. Here the CDR3 DNA reads TGTGCCAGCAGCCAAGGGACTAGCGGGGGGGCCTCGCAGACCCAGTACTTC. Its protein product is CASSQGTSGGASQTQYF.

This rearrangement joins TRBV5-6 to TRBJ2-6, with D unresolved. Per the germline V gene, CDR1 is SGHDT and CDR2 is YYEEEE. CDR3 size: 17 residues. Trimming took 4 bases from V and 11 from J, leaving 25 bases between them. CDR3 in amino acids: CASSTTGLTLGFDVLTF. The CDR3 nucleotides read TGTGCCAGCAGCACTACCGGGTTAACTCTGGGGTTTGACGTCCTGACTTTC.

In the case of this clonotype: A much larger clone is a single base away; this may be a read error. This rearrangement joins TRBV29-1 to TRBJ2-1, with D perhaps TRBD1 or TRBD2 (6 bases each). The end of the DNA fits TRBJ2-7 better, so the J call may be wrong. The CDR3 is made up of 13 amino acids. Per germline, CDR1 SQVTM and CDR2 ANQGSEA. The CDR3 is CSVEGGLYNEQYF. For the CDR3, the DNA is TGCAGCGTTGAGGGGGGCCTCTACAATGAGCAGTACTTC.

The V gene is TRBV9, the J gene TRBJ2-3; TRBD2 matches at 8 bases. This CDR3 has 16 amino acids. The V segment lost 0 bases and the J segment 2 bases; nucleotides outside the gene matches: 5. Per the germline V gene, CDR1 is SGDLS and CDR2 is YYNGEE. Here the CDR3 reads CASSVAVGGATDTQYF. The CDR3 region has the DNA TGTGCCAGCAGCGTAGCTGTCGGGGGGGCCACAGATACGCAGTATTTT. The full variable domain, in which reference TRBV9 and TRBJ2-3 provide the parts outside the CDR3, is DSGVTQTPKHLITATGQRVTLRCSPRSGDLSVYWYQQSLDQGLQFLIQYYNGEERAKGNILERFSAQQFPDLHSELNLSSLELGDSALYFCASSVAVGGATDTQYFGPGTRLTVL.

This clonotype turned up a few times. The V and J genes are TRBV20-1 and TRBJ1-2; tentatively, D is TRBD1 (5 bases). Germline CDR1 reads DFQATT; CDR2 reads SNEGSKA (reference sequence). Trimming shortened V by 0 bases and J by 4 bases, and 9 bases separated the two germline ends. The CDR3 is 13 amino acids. The CDR3: CSAREPGLYGYTF. As DNA, the CDR3 is TGCAGTGCTAGAGAACCAGGGCTCTATGGCTACACCTTC.

The chain couples TRBV19 to TRBJ1-3; D not certain. Trimming shortened V by 5 bases and J by 0 bases, and 8 bases separated the two germline ends. The V gene's germline CDR1 is LNHDA and CDR2 SQIVND (reference sequence). The CDR3 is made up of 14 amino acids. The CDR3 coding sequence is TGTGCCAGTAGTCGACGGATCTCTGGAAACACCATATATTTT. This translates into CASSRRISGNTIYF.

The chain uses TRBV19 and TRBJ2-5; D may be TRBD1 (6 bases). The CDR3 totals 15 residues. Germline values: CDR1 LNHDA, CDR2 SQIVND (reference sequence). Trimming removed 3 bases from V and 5 bases from J, with 16 bases in between. The DNA of the CDR3 is TGTGCCAGTAGTATCGGGGCAGGGGCGTCGGAGACCCAGTACTTC. Its translation: CASSIGAGASETQYF.

The V gene is TRBV5-1, the J gene TRBJ2-5; 10 bases align to TRBD1. The CDR3 spans 14 residues. Trimming removed 4 bases from V and 9 bases from J; junction bases left unmatched: 9. CDR1 and CDR2 (germline): SGHRS, YFSETQ. CDR3 coding DNA: TGCGCCAGCAGCGGGGACAGGGGAAGTTGGGCCCAGTACTTC. Its protein product is CASSGDRGSWAQYF.

This clonotype was picked up a small number of times. The chain recombines TRBV7-2 with TRBJ2-7; TRBD1 agrees at 10 bases. The ends lost 0 bases at V and 3 bases at J; junction bases unmatched: 2. This CDR3 is 15 amino acids long. Per the germline V gene, CDR1 is SGHTA and CDR2 is FQGNSA. CDR3 amino acids: CASSLAGQGIYEQYF. The CDR3 DNA is TGTGCCAGCAGCTTAGCGGGACAGGGGATCTACGAGCAGTACTTC.

The chain couples TRBV5-1 to TRBJ1-2, with TRBD1 matching over 8 bases. This CDR3 is built from 16 residues. After removal of 4 bases from V and 4 bases from J, the junction contained 12 bases not matched to a gene. The germline gives CDR1 SGHRS, CDR2 YFSETQ. The CDR3: CASSPELQGAVYGYTF. Written as DNA, the CDR3 is TGCGCCAGCAGCCCGGAGCTCCAGGGGGCCGTCTATGGCTACACCTTC.

The chain joins TRBV27 to TRBJ2-1; 8 bases are shared with TRBD1. From germline, CDR1 is MNHEY and CDR2 SMNVEV (reference sequence). The trim removed 2 bases at V and 5 bases at J, leaving 2 bases unmatched. The CDR3 sequence is 14 residues long. The CDR3, as DNA: TGTGCCAGCAGTTTACTGACAGGGGACAATGAGCAGTTCTTC. Its translation is CASSLLTGDNEQFF.

The chain employs TRBV7-2 and TRBJ2-5; 10 bases are a match to TRBD1. The CDR3 consists of 17 residues. Looked up from germline, CDR1 is SGHTA and CDR2 is FQGNSA. J was trimmed by 6 bases and V by 0 bases; bases with no gene match: 10. The CDR3 DNA follows: TGTGCCAGCAGCTTAGCGACAGGGGGCGCAGGGAAAAAGACCCAGTACTTC. Its protein product is CASSLATGGAGKKTQYF.

This chain uses TRBV5-1 with TRBJ2-7; D unclear. This CDR3 spans 16 amino acids. The germline V and J ends were trimmed by 5 bases and 2 bases, with 20 bases remaining between them. The V gene's germline CDR1 is SGHRS and CDR2 YFSETQ. This chain's CDR3 is CASRLRVSNSPYEQYF. The CDR3 DNA reads as TGCGCCAGCAGGTTACGGGTTTCTAACAGCCCCTACGAGCAGTACTTC.